This entry describes one T cell receptor beta chain. Its target is not known. TCRbeta libraries were built with three rounds of nested PCR, modified from ARM-PCR. TCRdb itself ran the multiplex PCR reads through MiXCR, one entry per CDR3 protein. The table lists 90,000 to 100,000 distinct CDR3 sequences, 75% to 85% of them singletons. This entry belongs to a study of tumor and adjacent non-tumor tissue in lung cancer. The overall study: Samples averaged around 4 million productive TCRbeta reads each. Study-wide results and limits: TCR diversity was significantly greater in tumor than normal lung tissue. Tumor TCR diversity, when higher, was linked to shorter survival.

Germline V lookup: CDR1 MNHNS, CDR2 SASEGT. Trimming took off 2 bases at V and 7 bases at J, with 14 bases between the two ends. The CDR3 is made up of 14 amino acids. No cell sorting was done before RNA was extracted from the tissue. This non-tumor lung sample came from over 3 cm beyond the tumor edge. Chemotherapy-naive patients with new lung cancer underwent thoracic surgery in China, August–November 2014. This sequence was found in a man in his 60s with small cell lung cancer. The sample comprised distant non-tumor lung tissue. V is TRBV6-1 and J is TRBJ2-5; D is uncertain. CDR3 protein: CASSETPERVTQYF. The CDR3 region has the DNA TGTGCCAGCAGTGAAACTCCGGAAAGGGTGACCCAGTACTTC.